The T cell receptor beta chain under discussion was sequenced for a study of T cell responses to AZD1222 COVID-19 vaccine. It was second doses at about 4 or about 12 weeks that were pooled. TCRdb's table, derived via immunoSEQ multiplex PCR, lists solely in-frame clones and lacks some. Found here are approximately 150,000 clones, roughly nine tenths of them singletons; the top ten hold under 2%. General study results and limits: The donor cohort was predominantly white British with a female majority, and clonal diversity may have been underestimated. The CD4 TCRs associated with vaccination extended across spike and predominated at 160-218 and 743-854. Breadth and depth of Spike-specific TCRs rose after two AZD1222 doses.

Points on this clone: The antigen remains unidentified.

The CDR3 runs to 11 residues. V was shortened by 3 bases and J by 8 bases, with 8 bases between the two germline ends. The V gene's germline CDR1 is SGHDT and CDR2 YYEEEE. The sequenced sample was peripheral blood, obtained 28 days after the second AZD1222 dose. This chain joins TRBV5-6 and TRBJ2-5; D might be TRBD1 (5 bases). This sequence originates from an adult who received the AZD1222 COVID-19 vaccine. The CDR3 spells CASSSGATQYF. The CDR3 DNA reads TGTGCCAGCAGCTCTGGGGCCACCCAGTACTTC.